Below, 30 T cell receptor beta chains from the same sample are listed, as sequenced in a study of shared clonotypes between healthy human individuals. CD45RO-negative, CCR7-positively selected cells formed the naive CD8 fraction, excluding terminally differentiated effector memory CD45RA+ cells. Generated by immunoSEQ multiplex PCR, the TCRdb table keeps only in-frame clones and is missing some. In the table there are around 2,000,000 clones, about 92% of which are singletons. The sample comprised naive CD8+ T cells from PBMCs. Source of these receptors: a man between 18 and 29 years old in good health. Some clones in this sample may be carry-over from other donors' samples.

Note on this clone: This same CDR3 is encoded by further DNA sequences in the sample. The chain employs TRBV28 and TRBJ1-1; D might be TRBD1 (5 bases). CDR1 is MDHEN, CDR2 SYDVKM, per germline. The CDR3 has 14 amino acids. The ends were cut back, 1 base at V and 4 bases at J, with 10 bases in the middle. In DNA, the CDR3 is TGTGCCAGCAGTTTATCCCGGGGGGGCACTGAAGCTTTCTTT. Translation: CASSLSRGGTEAFF.

CDR3 sequence: CASSPGDYEQYF. DNA for the CDR3: TGTGCCAGCAGCCCAGGAGATTACGAGCAGTACTTC. The rearrangement links TRBV5-6 to TRBJ2-7, with D hard to call. The CDR3 has 12 amino acids. Germline assignment: CDR1 SGHDT and CDR2 YYEEEE. V lost 4 bases and J 4 bases, leaving 9 bases between the germline ends.

This chain uses TRBV27 with TRBJ1-2; tentatively, D is TRBD1 (5 bases). CDR3 length: 16 amino acids. CDR1 and CDR2 from the germline V gene are MNHEY and SMNVEV (reference sequence). V lost 0 bases to trimming and J lost 2 bases, with 13 bases between them. This CDR3 reads CASSLSGQGHNYGYTF. DNA for the CDR3: TGTGCCAGCAGTTTATCGGGGCAGGGCCACAACTATGGCTACACCTTC.

CDR3 in amino acids: CASSNRDFNQPQHF. In nucleotides, the CDR3 is TGTGCCAGCTCAAACCGGGACTTCAATCAGCCCCAGCATTTT. The J gene is TRBJ1-5, the V gene TRBV19, with a possible D match to TRBD1 (5 bases). CDR3 size: 14 residues. Germline CDR1 LNHDA, CDR2 SQIVND (reference sequence). V was shortened by 9 bases and J by 3 bases, with 15 bases between the two germline ends. The full variable domain, completed using reference TRBV19 and TRBJ1-5, is DGGITQSPKYLFRKEGQNVTLSCEQNLNHDAMYWYRQDPGQGLRLIYYSQIVNDFQKGDIAEGYSVSREKKESFPLTVTSAQKNPTAFYLCASSNRDFNQPQHFGDGTRLSIL.

The chain is built from TRBV2 and TRBJ1-5; D perhaps matches TRBD1 (5 bases). V shed 3 bases and J shed 2 bases, with 11 bases lying between them. CDR1 SNHLY and CDR2 FYNNEI come from the germline V gene. This CDR3 is built from 15 residues. The DNA for the CDR3 is TGTGCCAGCAGTGACCCCGGGGCTGGCAATCAGCCCCAGCATTTT. This gives the protein CASSDPGAGNQPQHF. Full variable domain (outside the CDR3, taken from reference TRBV2 and TRBJ1-5): EPEVTQTPSHQVTQMGQEVILRCVPISNHLYFYWYRQILGQKVEFLVSFYNNEISEKSEIFDDQFSVERPDGSNFTLKIRSTKLEDSAMYFCASSDPGAGNQPQHFGDGTRLSIL.

The CDR3 loop reads CASSQDFIGAQPQHF. Here the CDR3 DNA reads TGCGCCAGCAGCCAAGATTTTATCGGAGCTCAGCCCCAGCATTTT. The gene calls are TRBV4-3 and TRBJ1-5; D remains unclear. This CDR3 region has 15 residues. Germline V CDR1 and CDR2: LGHNA, YSLEER. V dropped 0 bases and J dropped 6 bases, with 12 bases sitting between them.

The chain joins TRBV5-1 to TRBJ2-1; 7 nucleotides line up with TRBD1. The CDR3 runs 14 residues. Germline V gives CDR1 SGHRS, CDR2 YFSETQ. V shed 0 bases, J shed 9 bases, and the junction held 6 bases outside the gene matches. In nucleotides, the CDR3 is TGCGCCAGCAGCTTGGGGGACAGTCTAACTGAGCAGTTCTTC. It translates to CASSLGDSLTEQFF.

This chain's CDR3 is CASYRDYNEQFF. CDR3 DNA sequence: TGTGCCAGCTATCGAGATTACAATGAGCAGTTCTTC. The chain joins TRBV27 to TRBJ2-1; D gene unclear. This CDR3 is 12 amino acids long. Trimming took off 8 bases at V and 4 bases at J, with 9 bases between the two ends. Germline V CDR1 and CDR2: MNHEY, SMNVEV (reference sequence).

This sequence joins TRBV10-3 and TRBJ2-7, with D possibly being TRBD1 (6 bases). CDR3 length equals 14 residues. Trimming removed 4 bases from V and 3 bases from J, with 13 bases in between. CDR1 and CDR2 (germline): ENHRY, SYGVKD. The CDR3 sequence: CAISVSEGVYEQYF. CDR3 coding DNA: TGTGCCATCAGTGTTAGCGAGGGGGTCTACGAGCAGTACTTC.

V and J are TRBV2 and TRBJ1-1; the D gene is possibly TRBD1 (5 bases). CDR1 is SNHLY and CDR2 is FYNNEI in the germline V gene. Trimming stripped 5 bases from V and 0 bases from J, with 13 bases between. The CDR3 is made up of 15 amino acids. CDR3 sequence reads: CASSFPVGVNTEAFF. The CDR3 region has the DNA TGTGCCAGCAGTTTCCCGGTGGGGGTGAACACTGAAGCTTTCTTT.

This rearrangement joins TRBV9 to TRBJ2-7; TRBD1 matches at 11 bases. This CDR3 contains 18 residues. J was trimmed by 7 bases and V by 2 bases; bases with no gene match: 17. The V gene's germline CDR1 is SGDLS and CDR2 YYNGEE. The DNA of the CDR3 is TGTGCCAGCAGCGTTAATTCGGGGAGTACCGGGACAGGGGGTGAGCAGTACTTC. Translation gives CASSVNSGSTGTGGEQYF.

In its sample, this clone was seen a few times. The sample carries other DNA sequences with the same CDR3. This chain links TRBV28 with TRBJ1-1; D might be TRBD1 (5 bases). The CDR3 is 13 amino acids. Germline V CDR1 and CDR2: MDHEN, SYDVKM. The V gene lost 2 bases and the J gene lost 1 base, with 5 bases spanning the gap. The CDR3 spells CASSLGGNTEAFF. CDR3 coding DNA: TGTGCCAGCAGTTTAGGGGGGAACACTGAAGCTTTCTTT.

The V gene is TRBV19, the J gene TRBJ2-1, with unresolved D. V lost 5 bases and J 0 bases, leaving 11 bases between the germline ends. Germline CDR1 is LNHDA and CDR2 is SQIVND (reference sequence). The CDR3 sequence is 15 residues long. CDR3 nucleotides: TGTGCCAGTAGTCCGGAACCCAGCTCCTACAATGAGCAGTTCTTC. This codes for CASSPEPSSYNEQFF.

The CDR3 sequence is CAISTVLSYEQYF. The CDR3 nucleotides read TGTGCCATCAGTACAGTGCTCTCCTACGAGCAGTACTTC. The chain combines TRBV10-3 with TRBJ2-7; no clear D. V lost 5 bases to trimming and J lost 0 bases, with 8 bases between them. In germline, CDR1 is ENHRY, CDR2 SYGVKD. The CDR3 is 13 amino acids.

This clone occurred a few times. J is TRBJ1-5 and V is TRBV10-3; 7 nucleotides match TRBD1. CDR1 ENHRY and CDR2 SYGVKD come from the germline V gene. V was clipped by 6 bases and J by 7 bases; unmatched bases: 9. The CDR3 runs 14 residues. This chain's CDR3 is CAISKTGSRQPQHF. The CDR3 DNA reads as TGTGCCATCAGCAAGACAGGGTCTCGGCAGCCCCAGCATTTT.

This sequence joins TRBV9 and TRBJ2-5; TRBD1 matches 7 bases. Unmatched junction bases numbered 10, after V lost 5 bases and J lost 3 bases. The CDR3 consists of 15 residues. Germline assignment: CDR1 SGDLS and CDR2 YYNGEE. The CDR3 loop is CASSEIKQGKETQYF. CDR3 sequence (DNA): TGTGCCAGCAGTGAGATTAAACAGGGGAAAGAGACCCAGTACTTC.

As to this clone: In the same sample, other DNA sequences code for this CDR3. The rearrangement joins TRBV10-2 to TRBJ2-3; a possible D gene is TRBD1 (6 bases). Germline values: CDR1 WSHSY, CDR2 SAAADI. This CDR3 is built from 14 residues. V shed 2 bases and J shed 4 bases, with 10 bases lying between them. The chain's CDR3 is CASSEGGRADTQYF. The CDR3 region has the DNA TGCGCCAGCAGTGAGGGGGGCAGGGCAGATACGCAGTATTTT.

Details on this clone: This same CDR3 is encoded by further DNA sequences in the sample. The V gene is TRBV9, the J gene TRBJ1-5, with D unresolved. The CDR3 runs to 15 residues. The V and J ends lost 0 bases and 0 bases respectively, with 7 bases between them. The germline gives CDR1 SGDLS, CDR2 YYNGEE. CDR3 sequence (DNA): TGTGCCAGCAGCGTAGACGGGAATAGCAATCAGCCCCAGCATTTT. This gives the protein CASSVDGNSNQPQHF.

The chain couples TRBV7-3 to TRBJ2-7; 12 positions match TRBD1. This CDR3 contains 15 residues. V shed 4 bases, J shed 7 bases, and the junction held 8 bases outside the gene matches. Germline CDR1 and CDR2: SGHTA and FQGTGA. The CDR3 protein is CASSSGTGGLLEQYF. CDR3 coding DNA: TGTGCCAGCAGCTCGGGGACAGGGGGCTTGTTGGAGCAGTACTTC.

This clone was observed once. The chain recombines TRBV9 with TRBJ1-4; D remains ambiguous. The ends were cut back, 0 bases at V and 5 bases at J, with 8 bases in the middle. This CDR3 spans 14 amino acids. Germline V CDR1 and CDR2: SGDLS, YYNGEE. The CDR3 nucleotides are TGTGCCAGCAGCGTAGATGGGGTGAATGAAAAACTGTTTTTT. Translating gives CASSVDGVNEKLFF.

The chain couples TRBV7-9 to TRBJ2-7; D is possibly TRBD1 or TRBD2 (5 bases each). The germline gives CDR1 SEHNR, CDR2 FQNEAQ (reference sequence). Trimming cost V 7 bases and J 6 bases, with 19 bases left between them. The CDR3 spans 14 residues. The CDR3 here is CASTSGGDRFEQYF. The CDR3, as DNA: TGTGCCAGCACCTCTGGGGGAGATAGGTTCGAGCAGTACTTC.

This sequence joins TRBV2 and TRBJ1-1, with D possibly being TRBD1 (5 bases). This CDR3 region has 13 residues. Germline values: CDR1 SNHLY, CDR2 FYNNEI. V lost 8 bases to trimming and J lost 1 base, with 11 bases between them. The CDR3 nucleotides are TGTGCCAGCCGAGGGGACCGGAACACTGAAGCTTTCTTT. Amino acid sequence: CASRGDRNTEAFF.

Only one count was recorded for this clone. The same CDR3 is also encoded by other DNA sequences in this sample. The chain carries TRBV29-1 and TRBJ2-7; a weak D match, TRBD2 (5 bases). Germline loops: CDR1 SQVTM, CDR2 ANQGSEA. The length of the CDR3 is 11 residues. V was trimmed by 5 bases and J by 3 bases, leaving 8 bases between them. CDR3 in DNA: TGCAGCGTTTCCCGGGACTACGAGCAGTACTTC. Translated: CSVSRDYEQYF.

The V call is TRBV19, the J call TRBJ1-5; unclear D gene. Trimming removed 5 bases from V and 9 bases from J, with 14 bases in between. This CDR3 has 13 amino acids. Germline CDR1 and CDR2: LNHDA and SQIVND (reference sequence). CDR3 protein: CASSLQSTAPQHF. CDR3 nucleotide sequence: TGTGCCAGTAGTTTACAATCCACCGCGCCCCAGCATTTT.

In its sample, this clone was seen once. The chain recombines TRBV2 with TRBJ2-7; a possible D gene is TRBD2 (6 bases). CDR3 length: 16 residues. Trimming removed 2 bases at V and 2 bases at J, with 16 bases between. Germline CDR1 and CDR2: SNHLY and FYNNEI. The CDR3 loop is CASSETLWEATYEQYF. The CDR3 DNA sequence: TGTGCCAGCAGTGAAACCCTATGGGAGGCGACCTACGAGCAGTACTTC.

The chain couples TRBV28 to TRBJ2-3; D may be TRBD1 (6 bases). Per the germline V gene, CDR1 is MDHEN and CDR2 is SYDVKM. Trimming stripped 5 bases from V and 2 bases from J, with 11 bases between. The CDR3 is 14 residues long. The CDR3 region is CASSRDTSTDTQYF. The CDR3 DNA sequence: TGTGCCAGCAGTCGGGACACCTCCACAGATACGCAGTATTTT.

The gene calls are TRBV29-1 and TRBJ2-1; TRBD2 matches 10 bases. The CDR3 extends over 13 amino acids. Germline V gene sequence: CDR1 SQVTM, CDR2 ANQGSEA. The V gene end was trimmed by 7 bases and the J gene end by 3 bases; junction bases not matched to a gene: 3. The CDR3 is CSAGTSDYNEQFF. The DNA of the CDR3 is TGCAGCGCCGGGACTAGCGACTACAATGAGCAGTTCTTC.

The gene calls are TRBV11-1 and TRBJ2-7; D might be TRBD2 (6 bases). CDR1 and CDR2 (germline): SGHAT, FQDESV (reference sequence). CDR3 length: 14 amino acids. With 2 bases removed from V and 3 bases from J, the gap between germline ends came to 11 bases. The CDR3 loop reads CASSLTGSLYEQYF. The CDR3 DNA sequence: TGTGCCAGCAGCTTAACCGGGAGTCTCTACGAGCAGTACTTC.

A note on this clone: This same CDR3 is encoded by further DNA sequences in the sample. V is TRBV27 and J is TRBJ2-7; possibly TRBD2 for D (6 bases). Germline CDR1 is MNHEY and CDR2 is SMNVEV (reference sequence). The CDR3 is 13 residues long. Trimming pared 6 bases from V and 0 bases from J, leaving 9 bases between. CDR3: CASRRRGSYEQYF. The CDR3 coding sequence is TGTGCCAGCAGGAGGCGGGGCTCCTACGAGCAGTACTTC.

The rearrangement joins TRBV4-1 to TRBJ2-7; D is unclear. Looked up from germline, CDR1 is MGHRA and CDR2 is YSYEKL. This CDR3 spans 14 amino acids. V lost 4 bases, J lost 0 bases, and 10 bases lay in between. The CDR3 protein is CASSPRLNSYEQYF. The CDR3, as DNA: TGCGCCAGCAGCCCTCGACTTAACTCCTACGAGCAGTACTTC.